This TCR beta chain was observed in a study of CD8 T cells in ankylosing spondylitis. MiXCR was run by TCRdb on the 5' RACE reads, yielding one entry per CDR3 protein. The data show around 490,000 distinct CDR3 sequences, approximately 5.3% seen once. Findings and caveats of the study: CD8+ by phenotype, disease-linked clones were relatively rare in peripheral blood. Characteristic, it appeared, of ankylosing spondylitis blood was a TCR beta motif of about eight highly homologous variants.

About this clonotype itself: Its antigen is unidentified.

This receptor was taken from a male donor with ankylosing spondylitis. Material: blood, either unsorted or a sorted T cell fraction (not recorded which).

The CDR3 loop is CASSPTSAGGHGELFF. CDR3 in DNA: TGTGCCAGCAGCCCGACTAGCGCCGGAGGCCACGGGGAGCTGTTTTTT. V usage is TRBV11-2 and J usage is TRBJ2-2, with 8 bases identical to TRBD2. This CDR3 is built from 16 residues. Germline loops: CDR1 SGHAT, CDR2 FQNNGV. J was trimmed by 7 bases and V by 5 bases; bases with no gene match: 12. Full variable domain (rest looked up from reference TRBV11-2 and TRBJ2-2): EAGVAQSPRYKIIEKRQSVAFWCNPISGHATLYWYQQILGQGPKLLIQFQNNGVVDDSQLPKDRFSAERLKGVDSTLKIQPAKLEDSAVYLCASSPTSAGGHGELFFGEGSRLTVL.